Following are 28 T cell receptor beta chains from one sample sequenced in a study of T cell responses to AZD1222 COVID-19 vaccine. Some clones are missing from TCRdb's copy, which holds only in-frame ones; the method was immunoSEQ multiplex PCR. The sample contains 120,000 or so clones, around 90% of which appear only once. Sequenced material: peripheral blood, taken on day 0 of AZD1222 vaccination. The receptors shown here come from an adult in good health.

This chain uses TRBV4-3 with TRBJ2-3; 11 positions agree with TRBD2. V trimming: 1 base; J trimming: 2 bases; junction bases outside the gene matches: 5. Germline CDR1 LGHNA, CDR2 YSLEER. CDR3 size: 17 residues. The CDR3 DNA sequence: TGCGCCAGCAGCCAAGGCACTAGCGGGGGTGACACAGATACGCAGTATTTT. It is translated as CASSQGTSGGDTDTQYF.

The chain recombines TRBV25-1 with TRBJ1-6, with D hard to call. Deletions cut 1 base from V and 7 bases from J, with 11 bases between. There are 15 residues in the CDR3. The germline V gene encodes CDR1 MGHDK and CDR2 SYGVNS. In nucleotides, the CDR3 is TGTGCCAGCAGTGAATCCGCCAGCTCAAATTCACCCCTCCACTTT. Residues: CASSESASSNSPLHF.

This clone occurred a few times. This chain connects TRBV6-5 to TRBJ1-2, with 7 bases matching TRBD1. This CDR3 is built from 13 residues. Germline V CDR1 and CDR2: MNHEY, SVGAGI. J gave up 7 bases and V 5 bases, and 7 bases lay outside the gene matches. CDR3: CASSQTGNRGYTF. CDR3 coding DNA: TGTGCCAGCAGTCAGACAGGGAATCGTGGCTACACCTTC.

The V and J genes are TRBV24-1 and TRBJ1-2; 8 bases line up with TRBD1. Germline CDR1 KGHDR, CDR2 SFDVKD. V was clipped by 0 bases and J by 5 bases; unmatched bases: 7. CDR3 length: 16 residues. DNA for the CDR3: TGTGCCACCAGTGATTTGACTGGACAGGGCATTTATGGCTACACCTTC. Encoded protein: CATSDLTGQGIYGYTF.

This chain connects TRBV7-9 to TRBJ2-3; the match to TRBD1 covers 10 bases. J lost 4 bases, V lost 5 bases, and 12 bases had no gene match. The CDR3 has 17 residues. CDR1 is SEHNR, CDR2 FQNEAQ, per germline (reference sequence). CDR3 amino acids: CASSPLGQGKRADTQYF. The CDR3 region has the DNA TGTGCCAGCAGCCCCCTGGGACAGGGGAAGAGGGCAGATACGCAGTATTTT.

Only one count was recorded for this clone. V and J are TRBV7-8 and TRBJ2-5, with no clear D. The V gene lost 5 bases and the J gene lost 8 bases, with 9 bases spanning the gap. The CDR3 extends over 11 amino acids. Germline V CDR1 and CDR2: SGHVS, FQNEAQ. The CDR3 reads CASSQRQTQYF. CDR3 nucleotide sequence: TGTGCCAGCAGCCAGCGTCAAACCCAGTACTTC.

V is TRBV7-2 and J is TRBJ1-3; D is undetermined. Germline values: CDR1 SGHTA, CDR2 FQGNSA. The CDR3 is 15 residues long. V shed 5 bases and J shed 0 bases, with 11 bases lying between them. CDR3 nucleotide sequence: TGTGCCAGCAGCCCACGTCCCGACTCTGGAAACACCATATATTTT. As protein: CASSPRPDSGNTIYF.

The rearrangement uses TRBV6-2 or TRBV6-3 and TRBJ1-5; D may be TRBD1 (6 bases). Trimming removed 0 bases from V and 6 bases from J, with 18 bases in between. Germline loops: CDR1 MNHEY, CDR2 SVGEGT. This CDR3 is 17 amino acids long. Here the CDR3 reads CASSYSKNRGVGQPQHF. CDR3 sequence (DNA): TGTGCCAGCAGTTACTCGAAAAATAGGGGGGTGGGTCAGCCCCAGCATTTT.

The chain couples TRBV6-2 or TRBV6-3 to TRBJ2-7; D is unresolved. Germline CDR1 reads MNHEY; CDR2 reads SVGEGT. The CDR3 consists of 11 residues. The V gene lost 4 bases and the J gene lost 4 bases, with 5 bases spanning the gap. The CDR3: CASSLGYEQYF. In DNA form, the CDR3 reads TGTGCCAGCAGTTTGGGATACGAGCAGTACTTC.

The rearrangement joins TRBV6-6 to TRBJ1-1; D perhaps matches TRBD1 (6 bases). Germline CDR1 MNHNY, CDR2 SVGAGI (reference sequence). The ends were cut back, 0 bases at V and 4 bases at J, with 6 bases in the middle. The CDR3 extends over 13 amino acids. This CDR3 is CASSYSGGTEAFF. The CDR3 DNA reads as TGTGCCAGCAGTTACTCAGGGGGCACTGAAGCTTTCTTT.

CDR3: CASSKNWHPYNEQFF. CDR3 bases: TGCGCCAGCAGCAAGAATTGGCACCCCTACAATGAGCAGTTCTTC. The V and J genes are TRBV10-1 and TRBJ2-1; D gene unclear. The CDR3 is 15 amino acids. The V and J ends lost 6 bases and 2 bases respectively, with 14 bases between them. Germline V gives CDR1 WNHNN, CDR2 SYGVQD (reference sequence).

The gene calls are TRBV9 and TRBJ2-1; 8 bases line up with TRBD2. After removal of 3 bases from V and 0 bases from J, the junction contained 5 bases not matched to a gene. Germline V gene lookup returns CDR1 SGDLS and CDR2 YYNGEE. The CDR3 is made up of 16 amino acids. CDR3 coding DNA: TGTGCCAGCAGCGCCTCCGGGACTAGCTCCTACAATGAGCAGTTCTTC. Translation: CASSASGTSSYNEQFF.

The V gene is TRBV12-5, the J gene TRBJ2-1; D possibly corresponds to TRBD2 (5 bases). V lost 6 bases, J lost 0 bases, and 9 bases lay in between. The germline V gene encodes CDR1 LGHNT and CDR2 FRNRAP. This CDR3 contains 14 residues. CDR3 sequence reads: CASGGGGSYNEQFF. CDR3 in DNA: TGTGCTAGTGGAGGAGGAGGCTCCTACAATGAGCAGTTCTTC.

The genes are TRBV2 and TRBJ2-3, with D hard to call. This CDR3 spans 15 amino acids. Germline-derived CDR1 and CDR2 are SNHLY and FYNNEI. V was clipped by 6 bases and J by 5 bases, with 18 bases between them. The DNA for the CDR3 is TGTGCCAGCAGGCTCGGCTCTCTCTTGATAGATACGCAGTATTTT. This codes for CASRLGSLLIDTQYF.

This clone was picked up one time. CDR3 region: CAIGRGTGYGYTF. The CDR3 coding sequence is TGTGCCATCGGTAGGGGGACGGGCTATGGCTACACCTTC. The chain recombines TRBV28 with TRBJ1-2; possible D gene TRBD1, 6 bases. The CDR3 length is 13 residues. Germline V lookup: CDR1 MDHEN, CDR2 SYDVKM. Trimming took 10 bases from V and 4 from J, leaving 16 bases between them.

The chain recombines TRBV7-9 with TRBJ2-7, with D tentatively TRBD1 (6 bases). There are 13 residues in the CDR3. Germline-derived CDR1 and CDR2 are SEHNR and FQNEAQ (reference sequence). Trimming stripped 5 bases from V and 4 bases from J, with 12 bases between. The CDR3 reads CASSLRTVYEQYF. The CDR3 bases are TGTGCCAGCAGCCTAAGGACAGTTTACGAGCAGTACTTC.

V usage is TRBV24-1 and J usage is TRBJ2-5; no clear D gene. The CDR3 loop spans 16 amino acids. V dropped 4 bases and J dropped 4 bases, with 18 bases sitting between them. CDR1 and CDR2 from the germline V gene are KGHDR and SFDVKD. The CDR3 nucleotides are TGTGCCACCAGTGAGTCCCGTCGGCAGCAGGTAGAGACCCAGTACTTC. It is translated as CATSESRRQQVETQYF.

This clone was detected once. The rearrangement joins TRBV11-3 to TRBJ2-3; D possibly corresponds to TRBD2 (6 bases). The length of the CDR3 is 14 residues. The V end was cut by 5 bases, the J end by 0 bases, with 9 bases between. Per the germline V gene, CDR1 is SGHNT and CDR2 is YENEEA. The CDR3: CASSTGTSTDTQYF. The CDR3 region has the DNA TGTGCCAGCAGCACCGGGACTAGCACAGATACGCAGTATTTT.

This clone has more than one count but fewer than ten. J is TRBJ2-7 and V is TRBV27; TRBD1 might be the D (6 bases). Deletions cut 5 bases from V and 3 bases from J, with 11 bases between. The germline V gene encodes CDR1 MNHEY and CDR2 SMNVEV (reference sequence). CDR3 length: 13 residues. In DNA, the CDR3 is TGTGCCAGCAGTATACAGGGACACTACGAGCAGTACTTC. Amino acid sequence: CASSIQGHYEQYF.

The chain employs TRBV25-1 and TRBJ1-1; the match to TRBD1 covers 7 bases. The CDR3 length is 14 residues. The J segment lost 1 base and the V segment lost 4 bases, leaving 3 bases of the junction unmatched. CDR1 is MGHDK, CDR2 SYGVNS, per germline. The CDR3 nucleotides read TGTGCCAGCAGTGTGACAGGGACGAACACTGAAGCTTTCTTT. Translation gives CASSVTGTNTEAFF. Full variable domain (outside the CDR3, taken from reference TRBV25-1 and TRBJ1-1): EADIYQTPRYLVIGTGKKITLECSQTMGHDKMYWYQQDPGMELHLIHYSYGVNSTEKGDLSSESTVSRIRTEHFPLTLESARPSHTSQYLCASSVTGTNTEAFFGQGTRLTVV.

V gene TRBV24-1 combines with J gene TRBJ1-2; D ambiguous. V dropped 4 bases and J dropped 4 bases, with 3 bases sitting between them. The CDR3 is 11 residues long. The germline V gene has CDR1 KGHDR and CDR2 SFDVKD. The DNA for the CDR3 is TGTGCCACCAGTGACCGCTATGGCTACACCTTC. It yields the protein CATSDRYGYTF.

This chain links TRBV9 with TRBJ2-1; 11 bases are a match to TRBD2. Germline values: CDR1 SGDLS, CDR2 YYNGEE. After removal of 6 bases from V and 10 bases from J, the junction contained 9 bases not matched to a gene. This CDR3 has 14 amino acids. CDR3 loop: CASTSSGRNREQFF. The CDR3 DNA reads as TGTGCCAGCACCTCTAGCGGGAGGAACCGGGAGCAGTTCTTC.

This clone was counted between two and nine times. The chain carries TRBV30 and TRBJ1-1; D ambiguous. V lost 3 bases and J 2 bases, leaving 10 bases between the germline ends. Germline V lookup: CDR1 GTSNPN, CDR2 SVGIG (reference sequence). The CDR3 length is 13 residues. CDR3 residues: CAWSADGNTEAFF. The DNA for the CDR3 is TGTGCCTGGAGCGCGGACGGAAACACTGAAGCTTTCTTT.

The chain recombines TRBV6-5 with TRBJ1-5; TRBD1 aligns across 7 bases. The CDR3 covers 16 residues. The V gene end was trimmed by 0 bases and the J gene end by 6 bases; junction bases not matched to a gene: 8. Germline CDR1 and CDR2: MNHEY and SVGAGI. The CDR3 DNA follows: TGTGCCAGCAGTTACTCGAGTAGGGGGCGGGCTCAGCCCCAGCATTTT. Translating gives CASSYSSRGRAQPQHF.

J is TRBJ2-3 and V is TRBV7-9, with D possibly matching TRBD2 (5 bases). CDR1 is SEHNR and CDR2 is FQNEAQ in the germline V gene (reference sequence). CDR3 length: 14 residues. Trimming stripped 6 bases from V and 2 bases from J, with 12 bases between. The CDR3 region is CASRFTGDTDTQYF. The CDR3 DNA is TGTGCCAGCAGGTTCACCGGGGACACAGATACGCAGTATTTT.

The chain has TRBV4-1 and TRBJ1-1; the D is unclear. Germline CDR1 MGHRA, CDR2 YSYEKL. This CDR3 is 14 amino acids long. V was pared by 0 bases and J by 5 bases, with 10 bases between. CDR3 sequence: CASSQDASSTEAFF. CDR3 bases: TGCGCCAGCAGCCAAGATGCTTCTTCGACTGAAGCTTTCTTT.

The chain is built from TRBV29-1 and TRBJ1-5; D call uncertain. There are 14 residues in the CDR3. The germline CDR1 and CDR2 sequences are SQVTM and ANQGSEA. The V gene lost 2 bases and the J gene lost 1 base, with 9 bases spanning the gap. CDR3 in DNA: TGCAGCGTTGAATGGTCAAACAGCAATCAGCCCCAGCATTTT. Amino acids: CSVEWSNSNQPQHF. The whole variable domain, remainder taken from reference TRBV29-1 and TRBJ1-5, is SAVISQKPSRDICQRGTSLTIQCQVDSQVTMMFWYRQQPGQSLTLIATANQGSEATYESGFVIDKFPISRPNLTFSTLTVSNMSPEDSSIYLCSVEWSNSNQPQHFGDGTRLSIL.

This chain uses TRBV19 with TRBJ1-3; D may be TRBD1 (5 bases). CDR3 length equals 17 residues. V lost 2 bases and J lost 0, with 14 bases in between. The germline gives CDR1 LNHDA, CDR2 SQIVND (reference sequence). The CDR3 here is CASSIFSAGHSGNTIYF. The CDR3 coding sequence is TGTGCCAGTAGTATATTTTCGGCAGGGCACTCTGGAAACACCATATATTTT. Looking up the rest from reference TRBV19 and TRBJ1-3 gives the full variable domain: DGGITQSPKYLFRKEGQNVTLSCEQNLNHDAMYWYRQDPGQGLRLIYYSQIVNDFQKGDIAEGYSVSREKKESFPLTVTSAQKNPTAFYLCASSIFSAGHSGNTIYFGEGSWLTVV.